This T cell receptor beta chain was profiled in a study of T cells after yellow fever vaccination. Findings and caveats of the study: After the booster, approximately 96% of CD4 and around nine tenths of CD8 primary-response clones were re-detected. High-abundance clonotypes from the bulk population could contaminate FACS-sorted repertoires. It was a small share of clonotypes that appeared in both CD4 and CD8 compartments.

As regards this clonotype: No antigen is known for it.

TCRdb re-called the 5' RACE reads through MiXCR, storing one row per CDR3 protein. The repertoire has a few hundred thousand distinct CDR3 sequences, 11% of them found once; the top ten carry more than 15%. V was clipped by 6 bases and J by 4 bases; unmatched bases: 7. The CDR3 runs 14 residues. From germline, CDR1 is MNHNS and CDR2 SASEGT. This clonotype was obtained from a young man who received the YFV17D yellow fever vaccine. This specimen consisted of PBMCs, obtained on the day of the first yellow fever vaccination. V and J are TRBV6-1 and TRBJ2-5; 8 nucleotides match TRBD1. The DNA for the CDR3 is TGTGCCAGCAGGGCCGGGACAGGAGGAGAGACCCAGTACTTC. Residues: CASRAGTGGETQYF.